This TCR beta chain came from a study of T cells in Graves' hyperthyroidism and ophthalmopathy. Study-wide results and limits: Most thyroid clonotypes expanded above 0.001 were also detected in blood.

Subjects aged 18 to 65 presented with newly diagnosed hyperthyroidism of less than 2 months' duration. Exclusion of patients followed from uncontrolled infection, other autoimmune disease, pregnancy or lactation. PBMCs were sourced from less than 13 ml fresh peripheral blood. Authors of the study amplified TCR beta CDR3 regions from RNA transcripts. Initially, a first-round RT-PCR of the TCR CDR3 employed the HTBI primer set. MiXCR, applied by TCRdb to the multiplex PCR reads, yields one record per CDR3 protein. The sample yields a few hundred thousand distinct CDR3 sequences, over 10% seen once. Germline CDR1 reads GTSNPN; CDR2 reads SVGIG (reference sequence). This CDR3 is built from 13 residues. Note on this clonotype: The antigen is not known. Being one base from a much bigger clone, this may be a read error.

Sequencing was carried out using blood. The sequence derives from a woman aged 18-29 years with Graves' hyperthyroidism. The chain links TRBV30 to TRBJ1-2; 9 bases are shared with TRBD1. CDR3 loop: CTWSPRQGDGYTF. The CDR3 nucleotides read TGTACCTGGAGTCCGAGACAGGGGGATGGCTACACCTTC.